The 26 T cell receptor beta chains listed next were all sequenced from one sample in a study of OX40 agonist ivuxolimab in advanced cancers. Sequencing used immunoSEQ multiplex PCR; TCRdb keeps in-frame clones, though not all of them. The table shows 53,000 or so clones, with roughly 86% occurring only once. The sequences come from CD4+ or CD8+ T cells sorted from blood, collected in a trial of the OX40 agonist ivuxolimab. Source of these receptors: an adult with an advanced solid tumor such as melanoma, head and neck, liver or kidney cancer.

V gene TRBV13 combines with J gene TRBJ1-1; 7 bases are shared with TRBD1. From germline, CDR1 is PRHDT and CDR2 FYEKMQ (reference sequence). V was pared by 5 bases and J by 11 bases, with 5 bases of the junction left unmatched. CDR3 length equals 11 residues. The CDR3 region is CASSQGQSAFF. The CDR3 DNA follows: TGTGCCAGCAGCCAGGGACAGTCGGCTTTCTTT. Together with reference TRBV13 and TRBJ1-1, the CDR3 gives the full variable domain: AAGVIQSPRHLIKEKRETATLKCYPIPRHDTVYWYQQGPGQDPQFLISFYEKMQSDKGSIPDRFSAQQFSDYHSELNMSSLELGDSALYFCASSQGQSAFFGQGTRLTVV.

The genes are TRBV7-9 and TRBJ1-1; the D is unclear. Trimming cost V 1 base and J 7 bases, with 13 bases left between them. This CDR3 region has 14 residues. The germline V gene encodes CDR1 SEHNR and CDR2 FQNEAQ (reference sequence). The DNA of the CDR3 is TGTGCCAGCAGCTTAGGATGGCCGGGGAGTGAAGCTTTCTTT. Amino acids: CASSLGWPGSEAFF. Looking up the rest from reference TRBV7-9 and TRBJ1-1 gives the full variable domain: DTGVSQNPRHKITKRGQNVTFRCDPISEHNRLYWYRQTLGQGPEFLTYFQNEAQLEKSRLLSDRFSAERPKGSFSTLEIQRTEQGDSAMYLCASSLGWPGSEAFFGQGTRLTVV.

The rearrangement uses TRBV6-5 and TRBJ2-7; D is undetermined. CDR3 length equals 11 residues. V shed 8 bases and J shed 6 bases, with 11 bases lying between them. Germline CDR1 and CDR2: MNHEY and SVGAGI. CDR3 sequence reads: CASVSFGEQYF. In DNA, the CDR3 is TGTGCCAGCGTATCCTTCGGCGAGCAGTACTTC.

This chain joins TRBV6-5 and TRBJ2-7; D could derive from TRBD1 or TRBD2 (5 bases each). The CDR3 loop spans 15 amino acids. Germline loops: CDR1 MNHEY, CDR2 SVGAGI. Trimming removed 2 bases at V and 6 bases at J, with 17 bases between. CDR3: CASSYTGTSAFEQYF. As DNA, the CDR3 is TGTGCCAGCAGTTACACGGGGACGTCAGCTTTCGAGCAGTACTTC.

The V call is TRBV11-2, the J call TRBJ2-5, with 10 bases lining up with TRBD1. V lost 5 bases and J lost 4; bases outside the gene matches: 4. The CDR3 length is 14 residues. Germline CDR1 SGHAT, CDR2 FQNNGV. The CDR3 region is CASSPDRGTETQYF. CDR3 coding DNA: TGTGCCAGCAGCCCGGACAGGGGGACAGAGACCCAGTACTTC.

The rearrangement uses TRBV9 and TRBJ2-6; D is ambiguous. The CDR3 loop spans 13 amino acids. Trimming cost V 4 bases and J 9 bases, with 11 bases left between them. Looked up from germline, CDR1 is SGDLS and CDR2 is YYNGEE. The CDR3 sequence is CASSPIAGNVLTF. The CDR3 DNA sequence: TGTGCCAGCAGCCCGATCGCCGGCAACGTCCTGACTTTC.

This clone was observed once. The chain combines TRBV5-4 with TRBJ2-5; no definite D call. The J call may not be correct, given that the DNA end is closer to TRBJ2-7. This CDR3 contains 16 residues. Germline CDR1 SGHNT, CDR2 YYREEE (reference sequence). CDR3 region: CASSRGRVEELYEQYF. DNA for the CDR3: TGTGCCAGCAGTCGAGGCCGGGTCGAAGAACTCTACGAGCAGTACTTC.

The CDR3 sequence is CASSIDGSGGEQYF. The CDR3 DNA reads as TGTGCCAGTAGTATCGACGGGAGTGGAGGGGAGCAGTACTTC. The rearrangement links TRBV19 to TRBJ2-7; possibly TRBD2 for D (6 bases). The V gene's germline CDR1 is LNHDA and CDR2 SQIVND (reference sequence). The ends were cut back, 3 bases at V and 7 bases at J, with 16 bases in the middle. There are 14 residues in the CDR3.

The V gene is TRBV14, the J gene TRBJ2-3; D is perhaps TRBD2 (5 bases). V lost 5 bases, J lost 2 bases, and 14 bases lay in between. The germline V gene has CDR1 SGHDN and CDR2 FVKESK. This CDR3 spans 15 amino acids. CDR3 residues: CASSSAGILTDTQYF. CDR3 coding DNA: TGTGCCAGCAGCTCCGCGGGCATACTCACAGATACGCAGTATTTT.

The chain employs TRBV27 and TRBJ2-7, with D tentatively TRBD1 or TRBD2 (5 bases each). Germline values: CDR1 MNHEY, CDR2 SMNVEV (reference sequence). V lost 7 bases, J lost 3 bases, and 19 bases lay in between. This CDR3 is built from 15 residues. The CDR3 reads CASTLRLVGGYEQYF. The DNA of the CDR3 is TGTGCCAGCACGTTAAGACTGGTTGGGGGCTACGAGCAGTACTTC.

The V call is TRBV15, the J call TRBJ2-5; tentatively, D is TRBD1 (5 bases). The assigned J gene may be wrong: the sequence end matches TRBJ2-7 better. CDR1 and CDR2 from the germline V gene are LNHNV and YYDKDF (reference sequence). The CDR3 consists of 15 residues. Here the CDR3 DNA reads TGTGCCACCAGCAGGGATCTAGGGGTAGGGATCGAGCAGTACTTC. It yields the protein CATSRDLGVGIEQYF.

The V and J genes are TRBV6-4 and TRBJ2-5; no firm D call. CDR1 is MRHNA and CDR2 is SNTAGT in the germline V gene. The CDR3 extends over 12 amino acids. V was trimmed by 6 bases and J by 5 bases, leaving 10 bases between them. Here the CDR3 DNA reads TGTGCCAGCAGGGACCTTGGGGAGACCCAGTACTTC. This gives the protein CASRDLGETQYF.

The chain combines TRBV5-1 with TRBJ2-5, with D perhaps TRBD1 (5 bases). With 4 bases removed from V and 2 bases from J, the gap between germline ends came to 18 bases. The CDR3 contains 16 residues. Per germline, CDR1 SGHRS and CDR2 YFSETQ. Here the CDR3 reads CASSPGPGWAQETQYF. CDR3 coding DNA: TGCGCCAGCAGCCCTGGTCCAGGGTGGGCGCAAGAGACCCAGTACTTC.

J is TRBJ2-5 and V is TRBV21-1; the D segment call TRBD1 is taken from the table without a DNA check. TRBV21-1 is classified as a pseudogene. This CDR3 spans 19 amino acids. This chain's CDR3 is CASREAWASDRDHQETQYF. CDR3 DNA sequence: TGTGCCAGCAGGGAAGCCTGGGCCTCCGACAGGGACCATCAAGAGACCCAGTACTTC.

This chain links TRBV2 with TRBJ1-4; TRBD1 aligns across 7 bases. Germline CDR1 and CDR2: SNHLY and FYNNEI. The CDR3 runs to 15 residues. V shed 9 bases, J shed 5 bases, and the junction held 12 bases outside the gene matches. CDR3: CASRVLGQLNEKLFF. The CDR3 region has the DNA TGTGCCAGTCGGGTTTTGGGACAGTTAAATGAAAAACTGTTTTTT. The variable domain in full, completed from reference TRBV2 and TRBJ1-4, reads EPEVTQTPSHQVTQMGQEVILRCVPISNHLYFYWYRQILGQKVEFLVSFYNNEISEKSEIFDDQFSVERPDGSNFTLKIRSTKLEDSAMYFCASRVLGQLNEKLFFGSGTQLSVL.

V and J are TRBV6-1 and TRBJ2-7; the D gene is possibly TRBD2 (5 bases). V lost 5 bases and J 7 bases, leaving 9 bases between the germline ends. The CDR3 contains 11 residues. The germline gives CDR1 MNHNS, CDR2 SASEGT. Here the CDR3 DNA reads TGTGCCAGCAGTTGGTCGGGGGAGCAGTACTTC. As protein: CASSWSGEQYF.

The chain combines TRBV2 with TRBJ2-4, with TRBD1 identical over 7 bases. The trim removed 8 bases at V and 0 bases at J, leaving 10 bases unmatched. The CDR3 totals 16 residues. Germline V gene data show CDR1 as SNHLY and CDR2 as FYNNEI. CDR3 residues: CASGHGTALAKNIQYF. DNA of the CDR3: TGTGCCAGCGGGCACGGGACAGCTCTAGCCAAAAACATTCAGTACTTC.

The gene calls are TRBV4-1 and TRBJ2-2; D not certain. CDR3 length equals 13 residues. The V gene's germline CDR1 is MGHRA and CDR2 YSYEKL. V shed 1 base and J shed 7 bases, with 7 bases lying between them. The CDR3 nucleotides are TGCGCCAGCAGCCAAGCCCCCAGCGGGGAGCTGTTTTTT. Protein sequence: CASSQAPSGELFF.

J is TRBJ2-7 and V is TRBV6-6; D is possibly TRBD1 (6 bases). Germline values: CDR1 MNHNY, CDR2 SVGAGI (reference sequence). The V gene lost 2 bases and the J gene lost 3 bases, with 17 bases spanning the gap. The CDR3 covers 16 residues. In DNA, the CDR3 is TGTGCCAGCAGTTACCCGACCCTATCAGGGGACTACGAGCAGTACTTC. Protein: CASSYPTLSGDYEQYF.

This chain connects TRBV6-5 to TRBJ2-7; D could derive from TRBD1 or TRBD2 (6 bases each). The CDR3 sequence is 14 residues long. Deletions cut 4 bases from V and 3 bases from J, with 13 bases between. CDR1 and CDR2 from the germline V gene are MNHEY and SVGAGI. The CDR3 DNA reads TGTGCCAGCAGTTCTAACAAGGGGGGCTACGAGCAGTACTTC. Its translation is CASSSNKGGYEQYF.

The V call is TRBV19, the J call TRBJ1-5; the match to TRBD1 covers 8 bases. This CDR3 comprises 14 residues. After removal of 5 bases from V and 4 bases from J, the junction contained 4 bases not matched to a gene. Germline loops: CDR1 LNHDA, CDR2 SQIVND (reference sequence). The DNA for the CDR3 is TGTGCCAGTAGTCCTCGGACAGGGAATCAGCCCCAGCATTTT. Residues: CASSPRTGNQPQHF.

The sample holds a few counts of this clone. The chain has TRBV5-1 and TRBJ2-1; TRBD2 matches 11 bases. The CDR3 covers 15 residues. From germline, CDR1 is SGHRS and CDR2 YFSETQ. V was pared by 0 bases and J by 4 bases, with 0 bases of the junction left unmatched. The DNA of the CDR3 is TGCGCCAGCAGCTTGGGACTAGCGGGATACAATGAGCAGTTCTTC. It encodes CASSLGLAGYNEQFF.

The sample holds one count of this clone. The V and J genes are TRBV4-1 and TRBJ1-4; 9 bases agree with TRBD1. The CDR3 runs to 15 residues. The germline V gene has CDR1 MGHRA and CDR2 YSYEKL. V shed 1 base, J shed 8 bases, and the junction held 5 bases outside the gene matches. The CDR3 DNA sequence: TGCGCCAGCAGCCAAGGGGACAGGGACCTCGAAAAACTGTTTTTT. Its protein is CASSQGDRDLEKLFF.

The chain joins TRBV27 to TRBJ2-5; maybe TRBD1 (6 bases). V lost 4 bases and J 2 bases, leaving 14 bases between the germline ends. The germline V gene has CDR1 MNHEY and CDR2 SMNVEV (reference sequence). The CDR3 runs to 15 residues. For the CDR3, the DNA is TGTGCCAGCAGTTCCCAGACAGGCCGGCAAGAGACCCAGTACTTC. As protein: CASSSQTGRQETQYF.

The gene calls are TRBV28 and TRBJ2-5; possible D gene TRBD1, 8 bases. Germline V gene data show CDR1 as MDHEN and CDR2 as SYDVKM. V was cut by 8 bases and J by 5 bases, with 15 bases left in between. This CDR3 comprises 13 residues. CDR3 sequence reads: CASLQGGEETQYF. DNA for the CDR3: TGTGCCAGCCTACAGGGGGGGGAGGAGACCCAGTACTTC.

This sequence joins TRBV6-1 and TRBJ2-5; weak D call: TRBD1 (6 bases). The CDR3 consists of 14 residues. The germline V gene encodes CDR1 MNHNS and CDR2 SASEGT. The V gene lost 4 bases and the J gene lost 5 bases, with 14 bases spanning the gap. The CDR3 nucleotides are TGTGCCAGCAGTGCTACAGGGTGGCGGGAGACCCAGTACTTC. It specifies CASSATGWRETQYF.